Below are 4 T cell receptor beta chains sequenced from a single sample in a study of shared clonotypes between healthy human individuals (dated by TCRdb to the early 2020s). Library method: the immunoSEQ multiplex PCR assay. Entries here come from immuneACCESS through TCRdb and include only in-frame sequences with V and J called. Some clones fail to appear in such tables; in the studies checked, an unresolved V gene covers under half of the shortfall, and the cause of the remainder is unknown. Present in this sample are hundreds of thousands of clones, more than 70% of which were seen just once. The ten largest clones take up approximately 2% of the sample. The sample was memory CD4+ T cells sorted from blood. Per the publication, the cell subset or site label means: CD45RA-negative fraction. The receptors were sampled from a woman in her thirties in good health.

On this clone itself: A much larger clone differs by one base, so this may be a read error. The chain recombines TRBV30 with TRBJ1-5; possibly TRBD1 for D (5 bases). This CDR3 region has 14 residues. The V gene's germline CDR1 is GTSNPN and CDR2 SVGIG (reference sequence). The CDR3 loop is CTWNRDGGNQPQHF. As DNA, the CDR3 is TGTACCTGGAACCGGGACGGAGGCAATCAGCCCCAGCATTTT.

The V and J genes are TRBV6-5 and TRBJ2-7; 9 positions agree with TRBD1. CDR1 and CDR2 from the germline V gene are MNHEY and SVGAGI. With 2 bases clipped from V and 3 bases from J, the junction kept 2 bases outside the gene matches. This CDR3 region has 14 residues. In DNA form, the CDR3 reads TGTGCCAGCAGTTACGAGGACAGGGGCTACGAGCAGTACTTC. Translating it yields CASSYEDRGYEQYF.

This chain uses TRBV19 with TRBJ1-3; the D is unclear. This CDR3 is built from 16 residues. V lost 4 bases and J 4 bases, leaving 17 bases between the germline ends. CDR1 is LNHDA and CDR2 is SQIVND in the germline V gene (reference sequence). The CDR3 sequence is CASSTWAGKVGNTIYF. CDR3 coding DNA: TGTGCCAGTAGTACGTGGGCCGGGAAAGTCGGAAACACCATATATTTT. Filled out from reference TRBV19 and TRBJ1-3, the complete variable domain reads DGGITQSPKYLFRKEGQNVTLSCEQNLNHDAMYWYRQDPGQGLRLIYYSQIVNDFQKGDIAEGYSVSREKKESFPLTVTSAQKNPTAFYLCASSTWAGKVGNTIYFGEGSWLTVV.

This CDR3 is CASAQRRKGGYTF. The CDR3 nucleotides read TGTGCCAGCGCACAAAGGAGGAAGGGTGGCTACACCTTC. The V gene is TRBV2, the J gene TRBJ1-2; D gene unclear. CDR1 and CDR2 from the germline V gene are SNHLY and FYNNEI. V was trimmed by 8 bases and J by 7 bases, leaving 17 bases between them. This CDR3 has 13 residues.